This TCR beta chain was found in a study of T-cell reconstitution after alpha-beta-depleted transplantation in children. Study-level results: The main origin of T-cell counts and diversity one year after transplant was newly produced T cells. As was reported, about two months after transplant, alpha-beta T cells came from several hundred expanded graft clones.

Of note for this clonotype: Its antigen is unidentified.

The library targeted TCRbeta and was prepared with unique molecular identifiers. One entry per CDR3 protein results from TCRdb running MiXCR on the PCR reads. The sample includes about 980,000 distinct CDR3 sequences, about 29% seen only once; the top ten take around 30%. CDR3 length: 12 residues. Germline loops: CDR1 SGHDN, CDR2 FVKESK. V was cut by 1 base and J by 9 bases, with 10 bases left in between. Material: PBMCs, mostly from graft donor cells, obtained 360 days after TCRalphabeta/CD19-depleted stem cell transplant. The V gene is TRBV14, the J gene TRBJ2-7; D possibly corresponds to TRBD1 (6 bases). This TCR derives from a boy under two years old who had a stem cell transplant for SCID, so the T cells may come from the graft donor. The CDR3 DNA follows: TGTGCCAGCAGCCAAGGGGGGCGCCTGCAGTACTTC. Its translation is CASSQGGRLQYF.